The 2 T cell receptor beta chains in this list originate from one sample, sequenced in a study of cytomegalovirus exposure and HLA in healthy donors. Use of 60 Vbeta and 13 Jbeta primers characterized the PCR. The assay was immunoSEQ multiplex PCR, and TCRdb's table has in-frame clones only and misses some. The data show about 98,000 clones, about 80% seen once. The sequenced material came from PBMCs. These receptors were obtained from a man aged 60 to 75 in good health and CMV-seropositive.

The rearrangement links TRBV7-2 to TRBJ1-2, with D possibly matching TRBD1 (6 bases). CDR3 length: 18 residues. V lost 3 bases and J 2 bases, leaving 22 bases between the germline ends. The germline CDR1 and CDR2 sequences are SGHTA and FQGNSA. The CDR3 here is CASSLFGGSPGTNYGYTF. The CDR3 DNA reads as TGTGCCAGCAGCTTGTTCGGGGGGTCCCCAGGGACAAACTATGGCTACACCTTC.

This clone was observed a few times. The chain is built from TRBV10-3 and TRBJ1-5, with D possibly TRBD1 on 6 matching bases. The CDR3 covers 13 residues. Germline CDR1 is ENHRY and CDR2 is SYGVKD. The ends were cut back, 10 bases at V and 6 bases at J, with 16 bases in the middle. This chain's CDR3 is CATLDRFGQPQHF. The CDR3 DNA sequence: TGTGCCACCCTCGACAGGTTTGGTCAGCCCCAGCATTTT.